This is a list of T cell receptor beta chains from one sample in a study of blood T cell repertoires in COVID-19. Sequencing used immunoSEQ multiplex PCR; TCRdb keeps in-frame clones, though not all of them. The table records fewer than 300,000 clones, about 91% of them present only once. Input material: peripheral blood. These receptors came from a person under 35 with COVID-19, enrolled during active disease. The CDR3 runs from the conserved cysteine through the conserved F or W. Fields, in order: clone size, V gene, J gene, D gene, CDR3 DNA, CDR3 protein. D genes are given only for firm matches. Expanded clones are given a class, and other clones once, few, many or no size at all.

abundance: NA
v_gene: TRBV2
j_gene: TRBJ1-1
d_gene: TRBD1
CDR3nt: TGTGCCAGCAGTGAAACTCCAGGGGGGATGAACACTGAAGCTTTCTTT
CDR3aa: CASSETPGGMNTEAFF

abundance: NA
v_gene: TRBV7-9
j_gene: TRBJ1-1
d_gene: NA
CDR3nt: TGTGCCAGCAGCTTGGACAGCCATGAAGCTTTCTTT
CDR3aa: CASSLDSHEAFF

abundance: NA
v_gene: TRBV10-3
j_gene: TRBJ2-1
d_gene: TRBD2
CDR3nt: TGTGCCTCGGGACTAGCGGGAGTCAATGAGCAGTTCTTC
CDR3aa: CASGLAGVNEQFF

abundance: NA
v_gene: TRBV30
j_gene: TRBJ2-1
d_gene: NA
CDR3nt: TGTGCCTGGAGTGTACTTCTTACTAGTGACAATGAGCAGTTCTTC
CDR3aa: CAWSVLLTSDNEQFF

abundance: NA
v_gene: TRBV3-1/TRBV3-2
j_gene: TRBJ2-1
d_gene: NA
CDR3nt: TGTGCCAGCAGCCAAGCATTAGTTTTTAATGAGCAGTTCTTC
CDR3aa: CASSQALVFNEQFF

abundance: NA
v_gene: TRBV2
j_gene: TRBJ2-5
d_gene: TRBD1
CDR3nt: TGTGCCAGCAGTGAATCAGGAGTTGGACAGGGTGAGACCCAGTACTTC
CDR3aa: CASSESGVGQGETQYF

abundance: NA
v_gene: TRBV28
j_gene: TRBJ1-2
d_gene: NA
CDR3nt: TGTGCCAGCAGTTTATGGCCTCATACGGGTGGCTACACCTTC
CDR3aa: CASSLWPHTGGYTF

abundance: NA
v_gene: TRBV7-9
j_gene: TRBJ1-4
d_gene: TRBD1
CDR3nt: TGTGCCAGCAGCTCCTTAGACAGGGGGAATGAAAAACTGTTTTTT
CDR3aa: CASSSLDRGNEKLFF

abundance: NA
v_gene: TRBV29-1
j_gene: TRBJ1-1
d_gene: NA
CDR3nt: TGCAGCGTTGAAGACAGCAGGGTCGGAGACGTGATGAACACTGAAGCTTTCTTT
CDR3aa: CSVEDSRVGDVMNTEAFF

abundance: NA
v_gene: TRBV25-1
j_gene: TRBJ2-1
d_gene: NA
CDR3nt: TGTGCCAGCAGTGGATCGGTTAGAGCTAGCCTTATCTACAATGAGCAGTTCTTC
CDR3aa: CASSGSVRASLIYNEQFF

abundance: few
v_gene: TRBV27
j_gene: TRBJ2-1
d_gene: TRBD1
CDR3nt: TGTGCCAGCAGTTCCAGGGGGCCGGTCTACGATGAGCAGTTCTTC
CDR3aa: CASSSRGPVYDEQFF

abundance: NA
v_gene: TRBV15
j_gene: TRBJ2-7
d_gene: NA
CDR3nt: TGTGCCACCAGACCCGGATTCGGGTACGAGCAGTACTTC
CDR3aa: CATRPGFGYEQYF

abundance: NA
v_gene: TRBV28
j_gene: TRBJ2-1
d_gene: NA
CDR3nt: TGTGCCAGCAGTCCGAGACCCTCCCCTCAGGGGAATGAGCAGTTCTTC
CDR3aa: CASSPRPSPQGNEQFF

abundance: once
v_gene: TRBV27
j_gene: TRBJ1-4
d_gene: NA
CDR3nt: TGTGCCAGCAGTTTATACGAGGCGGAGGTTGAAAAACTGTTTTTT
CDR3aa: CASSLYEAEVEKLFF

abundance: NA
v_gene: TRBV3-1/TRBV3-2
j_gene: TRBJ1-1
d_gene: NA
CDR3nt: TGTGCCAGCAGCCAAGAAGGGAAGCGGACTGAAGCTTTCTTT
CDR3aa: CASSQEGKRTEAFF

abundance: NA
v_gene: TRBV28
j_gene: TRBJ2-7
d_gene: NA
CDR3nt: TGTGCCAGCAGTTCGCTTACAGGGACCGAGCAGTACTTC
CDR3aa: CASSSLTGTEQYF

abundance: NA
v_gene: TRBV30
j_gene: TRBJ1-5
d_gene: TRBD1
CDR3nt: TGTGCCTGGAGCTCGACAGGGGGCGAGCAGCCCCAGCATTTT
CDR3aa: CAWSSTGGEQPQHF

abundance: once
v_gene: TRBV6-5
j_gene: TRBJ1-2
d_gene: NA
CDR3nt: TGTGCCAGCAGGGGGGGGACCTCGAACTATGGCTACACCTTC
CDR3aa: CASRGGTSNYGYTF

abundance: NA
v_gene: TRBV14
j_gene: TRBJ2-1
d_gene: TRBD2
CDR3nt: TGTGCCAGCAGTCAGGGACTAGCGGGCGACAATGAGCAGTTCTTC
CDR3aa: CASSQGLAGDNEQFF

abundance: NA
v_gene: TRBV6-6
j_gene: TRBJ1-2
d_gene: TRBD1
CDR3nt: TGTGCCAGCAGTTACGGGACAGTAGATGGCTACACCTTC
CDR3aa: CASSYGTVDGYTF

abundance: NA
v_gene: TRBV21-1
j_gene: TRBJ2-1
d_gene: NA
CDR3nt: TGTGCCAGCAGCTACCAGAGCCGCGGGACTAGCGGGAGCACGGATGAGCAGTTCTTC
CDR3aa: CASSYQSRGTSGSTDEQFF

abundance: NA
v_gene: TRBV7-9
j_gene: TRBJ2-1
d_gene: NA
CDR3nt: TGTGCCAGCAGTTGGGCCGGATGGGAAATGGGGGCCTCCTACAATGAGCAGTTCTTC
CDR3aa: CASSWAGWEMGASYNEQFF

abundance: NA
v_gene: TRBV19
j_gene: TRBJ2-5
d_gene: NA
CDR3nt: TGTGCCAGTAGTATTCTTCTACAGGCCCAAGAGACCCAGTACTTC
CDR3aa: CASSILLQAQETQYF

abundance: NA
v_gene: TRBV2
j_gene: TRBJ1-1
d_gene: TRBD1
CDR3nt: TGTGCCAGCAGTGAAGCCCTGAGGGGCGGACAGGGGATGACTGAAGCTTTCTTT
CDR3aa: CASSEALRGGQGMTEAFF

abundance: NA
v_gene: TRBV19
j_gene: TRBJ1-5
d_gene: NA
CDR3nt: TGTGCCGCCTCAGGGGCCGGGTATCAGCCCCAGCATTTT
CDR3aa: CAASGAGYQPQHF

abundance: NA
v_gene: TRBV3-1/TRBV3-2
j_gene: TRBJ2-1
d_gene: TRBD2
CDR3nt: TGTGCCAGCACCAAACGGCCTAGCGGGGCCTACAATGAGCAGTTCTTC
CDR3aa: CASTKRPSGAYNEQFF

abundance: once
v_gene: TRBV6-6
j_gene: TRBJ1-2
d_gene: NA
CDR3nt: TGTGCCAGCAGTTACTCCCACAGCTTAGATGGCTACACCTTC
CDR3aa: CASSYSHSLDGYTF

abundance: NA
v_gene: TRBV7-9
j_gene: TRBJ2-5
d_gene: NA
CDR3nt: TGTGCCACCTGGGGAGAGGAGGGAGAGACCCAGTACTTC
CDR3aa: CATWGEEGETQYF

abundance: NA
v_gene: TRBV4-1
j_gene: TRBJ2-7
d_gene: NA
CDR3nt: TGCGCCAGCAGCCACCCTCAGGACTCCTACGAGCAGTACTTC
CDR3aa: CASSHPQDSYEQYF

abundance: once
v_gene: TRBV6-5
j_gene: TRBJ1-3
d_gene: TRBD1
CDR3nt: TGTGCCAGCATGATGGAAGGGACAGGCGGAAACACCATATATTTT
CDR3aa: CASMMEGTGGNTIYF

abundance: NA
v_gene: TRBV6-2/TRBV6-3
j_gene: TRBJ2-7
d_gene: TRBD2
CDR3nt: TGTGCCAGCAGCGCCTTTACCGGGGGGACCTACGAGCAGTACTTC
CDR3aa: CASSAFTGGTYEQYF

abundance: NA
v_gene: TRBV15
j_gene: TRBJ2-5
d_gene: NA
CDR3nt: TGTGCCACCAGCCGGTCCCGACAGAGGCAAGAGACCCAGTACTTC
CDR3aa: CATSRSRQRQETQYF

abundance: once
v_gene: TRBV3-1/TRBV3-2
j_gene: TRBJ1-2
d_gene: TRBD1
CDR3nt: TGTGCCAGCAGCCCCTTCACGGACAGGCACTATGGCTACACCTTC
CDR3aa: CASSPFTDRHYGYTF

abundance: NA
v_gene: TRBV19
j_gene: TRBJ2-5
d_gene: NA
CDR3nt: TGTGCCAGTAGTCCCACCGTCAGGTTGGAGACCCAGTACTTC
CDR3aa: CASSPTVRLETQYF

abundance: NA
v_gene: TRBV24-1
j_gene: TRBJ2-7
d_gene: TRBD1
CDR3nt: TGTGCCACCAGTGATATCAACAGGGGAGTCTACGAGCAGTACTTC
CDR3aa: CATSDINRGVYEQYF

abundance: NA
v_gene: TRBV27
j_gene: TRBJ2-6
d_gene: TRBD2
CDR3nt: TGTGCCAGCGGTAGCGGGAGGGTCTCTGGGGCCAACGTCCTGACTTTC
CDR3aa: CASGSGRVSGANVLTF

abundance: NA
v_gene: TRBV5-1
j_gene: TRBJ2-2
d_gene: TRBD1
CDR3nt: TGCGCCAGCACTAGGGACAGCGGGGAGCTGTTTTTT
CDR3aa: CASTRDSGELFF

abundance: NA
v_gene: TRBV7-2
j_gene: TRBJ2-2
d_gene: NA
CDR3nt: TGTGCCAGCAGCTTCCAGGGGCTGGGGACCGGGGAGCTGTTTTTT
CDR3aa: CASSFQGLGTGELFF

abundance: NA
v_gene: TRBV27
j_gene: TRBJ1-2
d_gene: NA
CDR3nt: TGTGCCAGCAGTTTAAGGGCGGGTTATGGCTACACCTTC
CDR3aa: CASSLRAGYGYTF

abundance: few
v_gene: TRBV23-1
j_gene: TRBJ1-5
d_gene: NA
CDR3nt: TGCGCCAGCAGGAGGACAGCTTTTAGCAATCAGCCCCAGCATTTT
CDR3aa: CASRRTAFSNQPQHF

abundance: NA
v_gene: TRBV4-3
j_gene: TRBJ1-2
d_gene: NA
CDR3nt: TGCGCCAGCAGCCAAGATGGGGGCGCGGGCTATGGCTACACCTTC
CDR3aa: CASSQDGGAGYGYTF

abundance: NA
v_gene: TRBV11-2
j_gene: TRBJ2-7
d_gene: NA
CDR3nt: TGTGCCAGCACCGAAGGTGACAGGCCACGGGAGCAGTACTTC
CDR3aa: CASTEGDRPREQYF

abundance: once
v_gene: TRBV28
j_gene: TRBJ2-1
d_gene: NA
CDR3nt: TGTGCCAGCAGTTTAGTGGCTTCTGTAAGTGAGCAGTTCTTC
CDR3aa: CASSLVASVSEQFF

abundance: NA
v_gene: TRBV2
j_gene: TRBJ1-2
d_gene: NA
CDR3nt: TGTGCCAGCAGTGAGTCCCCGGCGGACAACTGGGGCTACACCTTC
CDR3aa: CASSESPADNWGYTF

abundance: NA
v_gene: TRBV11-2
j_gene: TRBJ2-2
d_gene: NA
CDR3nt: TGTGCCAGCAGCTTAGATATGGAGATCGGGGAGCTGTTTTTT
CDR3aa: CASSLDMEIGELFF

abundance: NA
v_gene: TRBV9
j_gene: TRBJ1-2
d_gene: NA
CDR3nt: TGTGCCAGCAGCGTAGATGGGCAGTATGGCTACACCTTC
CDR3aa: CASSVDGQYGYTF

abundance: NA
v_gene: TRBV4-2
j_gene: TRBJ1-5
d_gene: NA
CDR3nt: TGTGCCAGCAGCCAGTTAGGGGTAGGGCAGCCCCAGCATTTT
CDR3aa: CASSQLGVGQPQHF

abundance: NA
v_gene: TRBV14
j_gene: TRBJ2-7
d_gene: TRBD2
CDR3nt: TGTGCCAGCAGCCACCTGCTTACTAGCGACGAGCAGTACTTC
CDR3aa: CASSHLLTSDEQYF

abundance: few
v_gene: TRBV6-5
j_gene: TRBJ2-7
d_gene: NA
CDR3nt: TGTGCCAGCAGGAGGGCGAAAAACTACGAGCAGTACTTC
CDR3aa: CASRRAKNYEQYF

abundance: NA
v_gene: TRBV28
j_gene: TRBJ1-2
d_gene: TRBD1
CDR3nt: TGTGCCAGCAGTATAGGGGGACAGGCTAACTATGGCTACACCTTC
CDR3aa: CASSIGGQANYGYTF

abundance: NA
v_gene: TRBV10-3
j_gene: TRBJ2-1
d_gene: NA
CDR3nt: TGTGCCATCAGTGATGGGGGCAAATCCTACAATGAGCAGTTCTTC
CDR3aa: CAISDGGKSYNEQFF

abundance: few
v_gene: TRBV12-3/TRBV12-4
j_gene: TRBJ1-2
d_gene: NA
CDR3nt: TGTGCCAGCAGTCCCCGGAGTGATTATGGCTACACCTTC
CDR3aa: CASSPRSDYGYTF

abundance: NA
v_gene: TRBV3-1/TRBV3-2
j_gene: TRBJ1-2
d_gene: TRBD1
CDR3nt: TGTGCCAGCAGCCCCACAGGGGATGGCTACACCTTC
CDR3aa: CASSPTGDGYTF